This TCR beta chain is drawn from a study of blood T cell repertoires in COVID-19. Using immunoSEQ multiplex PCR, the repertoire was profiled, and TCRdb retains in-frame clones only, with some absent. The repertoire holds about 47,000 clones, with 75% to 90% as singletons. The CDR3 has 12 amino acids. Per the germline V gene, CDR1 is SGDLS and CDR2 is YYNGEE. Trimming took off 3 bases at V and 7 bases at J, with 11 bases between the two ends. This sequence originates from a man between 60 and 75 years old with active COVID-19. The V gene is TRBV9, the J gene TRBJ2-7; maybe TRBD2 (5 bases). Sequencing was carried out using peripheral blood. This CDR3 is CASSALTGEQYF. The CDR3 bases are TGTGCCAGCAGCGCCCTAACGGGGGAGCAGTACTTC.